The present T cell receptor beta chain was sequenced within a study of blood T cells in healthy people across ages. Overall study findings and caveats: Conclusively comparing naive with antigen-experienced cells was impossible with unsorted PBMCs. Per million T cells, the diversity of TCR beta decreased roughly linearly as age advanced.

The CDR3 has 12 amino acids. Looked up from germline, CDR1 is SGHTA and CDR2 is FQGNSA. Trimming took off 9 bases at V and 8 bases at J, with 16 bases between the two ends. With regard to this clonotype: Its antigen is unidentified.

Through a sample-barcoded 5' primer and a J-beta primer mix, a second PCR was run for roughly 6 to 12 cycles. TCRdb used MiXCR to reprocess the 5' RACE reads, holding one entry per CDR3 protein. The sample has 1.5 million to 2 million distinct CDR3 sequences, roughly 49% seen once. The TCR was taken from a woman aged 40-49 years in good health. Sequencing was carried out using blood. V gene TRBV7-2 combines with J gene TRBJ1-2; the D gene is possibly TRBD1 (6 bases). The CDR3 DNA follows: TGTGCCAGTTGGGACACCCCCGGGGGCTACACCTTC. This sequence encodes CASWDTPGGYTF.